This T cell receptor beta chain is drawn from a study of T cell changes during pregnancy in multiple sclerosis. Trimming at V came to 7 bases and at J to 4 bases, leaving 8 bases not matched to a gene. Germline CDR1 reads MNHNS; CDR2 reads SASEGT. The CDR3 is 15 residues long. TCRdb keeps only in-frame clones here, not all; method: immunoSEQ multiplex PCR. The table has 100,000 or so clones, about 93% seen once. The sequence came from a female donor in good health, enrolled as a control in a pregnancy study. This chain joins TRBV6-1 and TRBJ2-2; 8 nucleotides align to TRBD1. The specimen comprised peripheral blood, sampled after pregnancy. CDR3: CASKLQGGGTGELFF. CDR3 nucleotide sequence: TGTGCCAGCAAGTTACAGGGGGGTGGCACCGGGGAGCTGTTTTTT.